This T cell receptor (beta chain) was profiled in a study of vaccination and CD4 T cells after COVID-19. Looking at the study overall: The control cultures got either a CEFX pool, an HIV-1 Nef pool, or no peptide at all.

As to treatment: approximately 10-day PBMC culture with coronavirus spike peptide pools or control peptides (ViraFEST assay). The PCR-positive dates, March through December 2020, came before the US Alpha, Beta and Delta variants. Judged by abundance, this clonotype is medium-sized. What it binds is unknown. Study findings and constraints: From approximately 21 to 40, the median of SARS-CoV-2-reactive clonotypes rose without reaching significance.

This CDR3 is 14 amino acids long. Germline CDR1 is SNHLY and CDR2 is FYNNEI. Deletions cut 4 bases from V and 2 bases from J, with 9 bases between. At the Johns Hopkins FTIC core, DNA taken from cultured CD4+ T cells was sequenced by way of the Oncomine TCR Beta short-read assay. Someone extracted genomic DNA from cultured CD4+ T cells. MiXCR, run by TCRdb on the PCR reads, gives a single entry per CDR3 protein. Of some 4,000 distinct CDR3 sequences in the sample, 20% were seen once. Material for sequencing was CD4+ T cells from blood, cultured in vitro. V gene TRBV2 combines with J gene TRBJ2-1; D not certain. This receptor was identified in a human donor who had recovered from COVID-19. CDR3 nucleotide sequence: TGTGCCAGCAGTGTCCGTGTAGCCTACAATGAGCAGTTCTTC. Translated, it gives CASSVRVAYNEQFF.